The next 21 T cell receptor beta chains were all read from a single sample in a study of blood T cells in healthy people across ages (dated by TCRdb to between 2014 and 2017). The library was made by 5' RACE. Data came from an Illumina HiSeq 2500. A second PCR of roughly 6 to 12 cycles was run with a J-beta primer mix and a sample-barcoded 5' primer. TCRdb reworked the public reads: Q25 trimming with fastp, MiXCR clone assembly, productive beta chains retained. Duplicate CDR3 protein sequences are folded into a single record with the most common DNA and genes. This sample lists around 600,000 distinct CDR3 sequences; 40% to 55% were detected once. The ten largest account for roughly 24% of the sample. Sequencing used blood. These receptors were collected from an elderly man in good health.

The V gene is TRBV20-1, the J gene TRBJ2-1, with 7 nucleotides matching TRBD2. The trim removed 0 bases at V and 7 bases at J, leaving 9 bases unmatched. Per germline, CDR1 DFQATT and CDR2 SNEGSKA (reference sequence). This CDR3 is 15 amino acids long. CDR3 protein: CSARDQREGRNEQFF. The CDR3 coding sequence is TGCAGTGCTAGAGATCAGAGGGAGGGCCGGAATGAGCAGTTCTTC.

This clonotype was seen at least ten times. This rearrangement joins TRBV6-5 to TRBJ2-1, with a weak D call TRBD1 (6 bases). CDR3 length: 12 amino acids. The germline CDR1 and CDR2 sequences are MNHEY and SVGAGI. The V gene lost 5 bases and the J gene lost 8 bases, with 10 bases spanning the gap. As DNA, the CDR3 is TGTGCCAGCAGTAGCAGGGGTCATGAGCAGTTCTTC. Translation gives CASSSRGHEQFF.

In this sample, this clonotype turned up many times. The CDR3 sequence: CASRNIGIRADNEQFF. CDR3 DNA: TGTGCCAGCAGAAACATCGGGATAAGGGCGGACAATGAGCAGTTCTTC. The chain carries TRBV6-5 and TRBJ2-1, with D maybe TRBD2 (5 bases). The CDR3 runs to 16 residues. Trimming took 6 bases from V and 5 from J, leaving 20 bases between them. CDR1 and CDR2 (germline): MNHEY, SVGAGI.

This clonotype was observed a handful of times. The CDR3 DNA follows: TGTGCCAGCACTAAACCCGGGACAATCTCACCCCTCCACTTT. This sequence encodes CASTKPGTISPLHF. This chain joins TRBV27 and TRBJ1-6; D is perhaps TRBD1 (6 bases). The CDR3 is 14 residues long. Trimming removed 7 bases at V and 10 bases at J, with 17 bases between. CDR1 is MNHEY and CDR2 is SMNVEV in the germline V gene (reference sequence).

J is TRBJ1-5 and V is TRBV12-3 or TRBV12-4; D is unresolved. The CDR3 runs 13 residues. V was trimmed by 4 bases and J by 6 bases, leaving 10 bases between them. CDR3: CASSSQFSQPQHF. The DNA for the CDR3 is TGTGCCAGCAGTTCACAGTTTAGTCAGCCCCAGCATTTT.

The chain employs TRBV5-4 and TRBJ1-6, with 9 nucleotides matching TRBD1. There are 15 residues in the CDR3. V shed 3 bases and J 7 bases; nucleotides not matched to a gene: 5. Germline values: CDR1 SGHNT, CDR2 YYREEE (reference sequence). The CDR3 DNA reads as TGTGCCAGCAGCTCGGACAGGGGCGGCAATTCACCCCTCCACTTT. Its translation: CASSSDRGGNSPLHF.

The chain recombines TRBV7-9 with TRBJ2-4; D gene uncertain. Germline V gene lookup returns CDR1 SEHNR and CDR2 FQNEAQ (reference sequence). V lost 5 bases to trimming and J lost 9 bases, with 11 bases between them. The CDR3 consists of 12 residues. CDR3 loop: CASSRNQGIQYF. The CDR3, as DNA: TGTGCCAGCAGCCGAAACCAAGGCATTCAGTACTTC.

DNA for the CDR3: TGTGCCAGCAGGGGAGGGATGTTAGGAAATGAGCAGTTCTTC. Protein: CASRGGMLGNEQFF. The chain couples TRBV27 to TRBJ2-1, with TRBD2 matching over 7 bases. Looked up from germline, CDR1 is MNHEY and CDR2 is SMNVEV (reference sequence). This CDR3 is built from 14 residues. Trimming took 6 bases from V and 7 from J; bases not matched to a gene: 9.

This clonotype was recorded a few times. The rearrangement uses TRBV12-3 or TRBV12-4 and TRBJ2-6, with a possible D match to TRBD2 (6 bases). The CDR3 sequence is 19 residues long. The V end was cut by 3 bases, the J end by 0 bases, with 18 bases between. The CDR3 protein is CASSFPLEGRSSGANVLTF. The CDR3 bases are TGTGCCAGCAGTTTCCCCTTGGAGGGTAGGAGCTCTGGGGCCAACGTCCTGACTTTC.

To note about this clonotype: This may stem from a read error, because a much larger clone lies one nucleotide away. The chain recombines TRBV7-2 with TRBJ2-1, with 8 bases matching TRBD2. Germline V CDR1 and CDR2: SGHTA, FQGNSA. This CDR3 has 15 residues. CDR3 sequence reads: CACSNRGGGIMEQFF. In DNA form, the CDR3 reads TGTGCCTGCAGCAATCGGGGGGGGGGGATTATGGAGCAGTTCTTC.

The genes are TRBV18 and TRBJ2-3; no firm D call. CDR1 KGHSH and CDR2 LQKENI come from the germline V gene. CDR3 length: 13 residues. V lost 3 bases to trimming and J lost 2 bases, with 6 bases between them. In DNA form, the CDR3 reads TGTGCCAGCTCACCCACAACCACAGATACGCAGTATTTT. Translated, it gives CASSPTTTDTQYF.

This clonotype was seen only once. This may stem from a read error, because a much larger clone lies one nucleotide away. The V and J genes are TRBV7-9 and TRBJ2-5, with TRBD2 as a possible D gene (5 bases). The CDR3 has 15 amino acids. The V end lost 2 bases, the J end lost 3 bases, and 13 bases lay between the germline ends. CDR1 SEHNR and CDR2 FQNEAQ come from the germline V gene (reference sequence). CDR3 sequence: CASSLIGLREETQYF. CDR3 nucleotides: TGTGCCAGCAGCTTAATCGGCTTGCGGGAAGAGACCCAGTACTTC.

The chain joins TRBV6-5 to TRBJ1-5; 10 bases line up with TRBD1. The germline gives CDR1 MNHEY, CDR2 SVGAGI. J lost 6 bases, V lost 5 bases, and 7 bases had no gene match. This CDR3 has 15 residues. This CDR3 reads CASSPGTGVTQPQHF. CDR3 DNA: TGTGCCAGCAGTCCCGGGACAGGGGTGACTCAGCCCCAGCATTTT.

The V gene is TRBV6-5, the J gene TRBJ2-7, with 7 nucleotides matching TRBD2. Germline V CDR1 and CDR2: MNHEY, SVGAGI. The CDR3 totals 15 residues. J lost 2 bases, V lost 2 bases, and 6 bases had no gene match. This CDR3 reads CASSYGGSGAYEQYF. DNA for the CDR3: TGTGCCAGCAGTTACGGAGGGAGCGGGGCCTACGAGCAGTACTTC.

The chain has TRBV12-3 or TRBV12-4 and TRBJ1-1; 8 nucleotides align to TRBD1. Trimming cost V 0 bases and J 4 bases; bases outside gene matches: 7. The CDR3 runs to 16 residues. The CDR3 DNA reads TGTGCCAGCAGTTTAGCGCGGCAGGGGGCACCCACTGAAGCTTTCTTT. It codes for CASSLARQGAPTEAFF.

The genes are TRBV20-1 and TRBJ2-5; 7 bases line up with TRBD2. V lost 2 bases to trimming and J lost 3 bases; unmatched junction nucleotides: 6. Per the germline V gene, CDR1 is DFQATT and CDR2 is SNEGSKA (reference sequence). This CDR3 has 14 amino acids. The CDR3 sequence is CSARRRLAEETQYF. In DNA form, the CDR3 reads TGCAGTGCTAGAAGGCGGCTAGCGGAAGAGACCCAGTACTTC.

The J gene is TRBJ2-1, the V gene TRBV27; TRBD2 matches at 11 bases. CDR1 MNHEY and CDR2 SMNVEV come from the germline V gene (reference sequence). V lost 7 bases and J lost 15; bases outside the gene matches: 14. The length of the CDR3 is 14 residues. This CDR3 is CASKPTSGRGGGFF. In nucleotides, the CDR3 is TGTGCCAGCAAACCAACTAGCGGGAGAGGGGGAGGGTTCTTC.

The chain couples TRBV14 to TRBJ2-5, with D hard to call. The CDR3 length is 13 residues. V was cut by 1 base and J by 5 bases, with 8 bases left in between. Germline CDR1 and CDR2: SGHDN and FVKESK. CDR3 sequence (DNA): TGTGCCAGCAGCCAAGGGCTGGGGGAGACCCAGTACTTC. Protein sequence: CASSQGLGETQYF.

The chain carries TRBV7-2 and TRBJ2-1; 9 bases agree with TRBD2. Germline lookup yields CDR1 SGHTA and CDR2 FQGNSA. The J segment lost 5 bases and the V segment lost 5 bases, leaving 16 bases of the junction unmatched. The CDR3 is made up of 18 amino acids. The DNA of the CDR3 is TGTGCCAGCAGCCTAACGGCTATGAGACTAGCGGTTAACAATGAGCAGTTCTTC. Its translation: CASSLTAMRLAVNNEQFF.

The chain combines TRBV28 with TRBJ2-3; D remains unclear. The length of the CDR3 is 16 residues. CDR1 and CDR2 (germline): MDHEN, SYDVKM. V was trimmed by 5 bases and J by 0 bases, leaving 15 bases between them. The CDR3: CASSAPVEASTDTQYF. The CDR3 coding sequence is TGTGCCAGCAGTGCCCCGGTCGAGGCTAGCACAGATACGCAGTATTTT. The variable domain in full, completed from reference TRBV28 and TRBJ2-3, reads DVKVTQSSRYLVKRTGEKVFLECVQDMDHENMFWYRQDPGLGLRLIYFSYDVKMKEKGDIPEGYSVSREKKERFSLILESASTNQTSMYLCASSAPVEASTDTQYFGPGTRLTVL.

This clonotype showed up just once. At one of its ends the junction is not consistent with the germline gene, which may arise from a read error. The chain combines TRBV29-1 with TRBJ1-1; tentatively, D is TRBD1 (6 bases). The CDR3 has 13 amino acids. The germline CDR1 and CDR2 sequences are SQVTM and ANQGSEA. In DNA, the CDR3 is TGCAGCGTTGACCCGACCGGGGACACTCAAGCTTTCTTT. It translates to CSVDPTGDTQAFF. Drawing the rest from reference TRBV29-1 and TRBJ1-1, the complete variable domain is SAVISQKPSRDICQRGTSLTIQCQVDSQVTMMFWYRQQPGQSLTLIATANQGSEATYESGFVIDKFPISRPNLTFSTLTVSNMSPEDSSIYLCSVDPTGDTQAFFGQGTRLTVV.